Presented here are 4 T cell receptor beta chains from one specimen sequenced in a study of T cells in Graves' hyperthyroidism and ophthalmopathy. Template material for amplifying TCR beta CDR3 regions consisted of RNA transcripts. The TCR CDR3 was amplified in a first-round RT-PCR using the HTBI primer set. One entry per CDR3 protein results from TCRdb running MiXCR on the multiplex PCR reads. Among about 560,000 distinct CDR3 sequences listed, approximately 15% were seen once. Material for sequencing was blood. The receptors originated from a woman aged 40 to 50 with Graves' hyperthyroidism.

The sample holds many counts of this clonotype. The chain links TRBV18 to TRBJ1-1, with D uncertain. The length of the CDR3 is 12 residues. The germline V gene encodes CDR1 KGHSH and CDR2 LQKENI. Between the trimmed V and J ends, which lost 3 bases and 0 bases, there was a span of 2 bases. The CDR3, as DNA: TGTGCCAGCTCACCTATGAACACTGAAGCTTTCTTT. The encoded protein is CASSPMNTEAFF.

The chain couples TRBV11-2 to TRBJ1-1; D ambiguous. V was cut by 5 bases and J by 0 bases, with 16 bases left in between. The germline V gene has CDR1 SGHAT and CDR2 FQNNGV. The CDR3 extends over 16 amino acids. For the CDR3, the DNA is TGTGCCAGCAGCCCAAACCGGGCTGTAATGAACACTGAAGCTTTCTTT. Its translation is CASSPNRAVMNTEAFF.

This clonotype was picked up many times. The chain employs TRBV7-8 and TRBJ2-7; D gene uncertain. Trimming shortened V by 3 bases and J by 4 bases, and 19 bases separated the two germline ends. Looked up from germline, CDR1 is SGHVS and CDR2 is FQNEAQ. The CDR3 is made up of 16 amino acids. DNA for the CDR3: TGTGCCAGCAGCTTCGCAACGATAAACCTTCTATACGAGCAGTACTTC. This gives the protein CASSFATINLLYEQYF.

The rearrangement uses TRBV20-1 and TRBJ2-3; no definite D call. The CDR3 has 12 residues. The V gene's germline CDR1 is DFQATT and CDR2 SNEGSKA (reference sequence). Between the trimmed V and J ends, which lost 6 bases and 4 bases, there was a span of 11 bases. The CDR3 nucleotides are TGCAGTGCAGCTACTGGGCCAGATACGCAGTATTTT. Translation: CSAATGPDTQYF.